This T cell receptor (beta chain) is drawn from a study of shared clonotypes between healthy human individuals. Study observations and caveats: The represented genetic and exposure-history diversity was limited by the small number of donors. Clonotype sharing among donors likely depends on sequencing depth. For naive CD4 cells, approximately 4.7% of clonotypes were shared across a handful of donors.

The CDR3 runs to 16 residues. The ends were cut back, 2 bases at V and 2 bases at J, with 13 bases in the middle. From germline, CDR1 is ENHRY and CDR2 SYGVKD. A CD45RA-negative memory subset and a CD45RA+ naive subset were separated from the CD4+ cells. Assay: immunoSEQ multiplex PCR; the TCRdb copy retains only in-frame clones and omits some. Found here are 1,400,000 or so clones, about 98.5% of them singletons; the top ten hold 0.36%. A note on this clone: Its specificity is unknown.

The sample comprised naive CD4+ T cells sorted from blood. Described subset: CD45RA+ positively selected. The source is a man aged 30 to 39 in good health. The chain couples TRBV10-3 to TRBJ2-1; possible D gene TRBD2, 6 bases. In DNA form, the CDR3 reads TGTGCCATCAGTGAGGCGATAGGAGGGACCTACAATGAGCAGTTCTTC. It is translated as CAISEAIGGTYNEQFF.